This T cell receptor (beta chain) was captured by sequencing in a study of PD-L1 blockade in urothelial cancer. Whole-study context: Treatment start was followed by blood analysis at 3 weeks (second dose) and again at 6 weeks.

Here immunoSEQ multiplex PCR was the method, and the copy in TCRdb shows in-frame clones only, minus some. The table lists roughly 100,000 clones, approximately 82% of them singletons, with about 8.4% in the top ten. V was pared by 7 bases and J by 3 bases, with 12 bases between. This CDR3 spans 14 amino acids. Germline CDR1 SGHTA, CDR2 FQGNSA. Time point specified: peripheral blood 6 weeks after treatment start. The source of this sequence is a man between 70 and 80 years old with urothelial cancer. Specimen: PBMCs, collected around atezolizumab (anti-PD-L1) treatment. The V call is TRBV7-2, the J call TRBJ1-4, with D possibly matching TRBD1 (6 bases). CDR3: CASTSGVANEKLFF. CDR3 DNA: TGTGCCAGCACCTCAGGGGTTGCTAATGAAAAACTGTTTTTT.